The 26 T cell receptor beta chains presented below share a single source sample, sequenced in a study of blood T cell repertoires in COVID-19. Sequencing was performed with immunoSEQ multiplex PCR; in TCRdb, only in-frame clones are kept and a portion is missing. Counted here are roughly 81,000 clones, around 82% occurring once; the ten biggest clones make up over 35%. The specimen was peripheral blood. The receptors were gathered from an older man with active or convalescent COVID-19.

The chain carries TRBV7-9 and TRBJ1-1; unclear D gene. This CDR3 is built from 12 residues. Trimming removed 2 bases from V and 6 bases from J, with 7 bases in between. Germline-derived CDR1 and CDR2 are SEHNR and FQNEAQ (reference sequence). Here the CDR3 DNA reads TGTGCCAGCAGCTTACATGCGGCTGAAGCTTTCTTT. This encodes CASSLHAAEAFF.

This clone came up once. The chain uses TRBV18 and TRBJ2-7; D is perhaps TRBD1 (6 bases). Germline V gives CDR1 KGHSH, CDR2 LQKENI. Deletions cut 3 bases from V and 4 bases from J, with 16 bases between. The CDR3 totals 15 residues. CDR3 protein: CASSPTDTGLYEQYF. In nucleotides, the CDR3 is TGTGCCAGCTCACCTACCGACACAGGGTTGTACGAGCAGTACTTC.

The V gene is TRBV10-1, the J gene TRBJ1-6; perhaps TRBD1 as D (5 bases). Trimming cost V 7 bases and J 10 bases, with 11 bases left between them. The CDR3 sequence is 12 residues long. Germline V lookup: CDR1 WNHNN, CDR2 SYGVQD (reference sequence). CDR3 coding DNA: TGCGCCAGCACGGGACTGAGCTCACCCCTCCACTTT. It translates to CASTGLSSPLHF.

The CDR3 sequence is CAWSGRRDSSGNTIYF. The CDR3 DNA reads as TGTGCCTGGAGCGGGAGAAGGGACAGCTCTGGAAACACCATATATTTT. The chain couples TRBV30 to TRBJ1-3; 7 bases fit TRBD1. V shed 3 bases and J 0 bases; nucleotides not matched to a gene: 8. The CDR3 runs to 16 residues. The germline gives CDR1 GTSNPN, CDR2 SVGIG (reference sequence).

This clone was picked up a small number of times. This chain uses TRBV7-6 with TRBJ1-2; TRBD1 agrees at 7 bases. The germline CDR1 and CDR2 sequences are SGHVS and FNYEAQ. Trimming took 5 bases from V and 8 from J; bases not matched to a gene: 11. The CDR3 consists of 14 residues. CDR3 bases: TGTGCCAGCAGCCCCCTTGACAGGGCGGAGGGCTACACCTTC. As protein: CASSPLDRAEGYTF.

The genes are TRBV25-1 and TRBJ1-2; unclear D gene. The CDR3 sequence is 12 residues long. V lost 4 bases to trimming and J lost 3 bases, with 6 bases between them. From germline, CDR1 is MGHDK and CDR2 SYGVNS. CDR3 DNA: TGTGCCAGCAGTGGGTCAGACTATGGCTACACCTTC. Protein: CASSGSDYGYTF.

The rearrangement joins TRBV27 to TRBJ1-5; a weak D match, TRBD1 (5 bases). The ends were cut back, 4 bases at V and 4 bases at J, with 14 bases in the middle. This CDR3 region has 15 residues. CDR1 is MNHEY and CDR2 is SMNVEV in the germline V gene (reference sequence). The DNA for the CDR3 is TGTGCCAGCAGTTCCCGGCCAGGGAATAATCAGCCCCAGCATTTT. It is translated as CASSSRPGNNQPQHF.

This sequence joins TRBV30 and TRBJ1-6; D might be TRBD1 (6 bases). The CDR3 has 14 amino acids. V was shortened by 2 bases and J by 8 bases, with 13 bases between the two germline ends. Germline CDR1 and CDR2: GTSNPN and SVGIG (reference sequence). The CDR3 DNA reads as TGTGCCTGGAGTCCGTCAGGGGCCGATTCACCCCTCCACTTT. It codes for CAWSPSGADSPLHF.

The rearrangement joins TRBV28 to TRBJ2-3; 10 nucleotides agree with TRBD2. This CDR3 comprises 17 residues. CDR1 and CDR2 (germline): MDHEN, SYDVKM. J gave up 2 bases and V 5 bases, and 10 bases lay outside the gene matches. CDR3 amino acids: CASSLAGAGGATDTQYF. For the CDR3, the DNA is TGTGCCAGCAGTCTAGCGGGAGCCGGGGGGGCCACAGATACGCAGTATTTT.

V is TRBV30 and J is TRBJ1-1; D remains unclear. From germline, CDR1 is GTSNPN and CDR2 SVGIG (reference sequence). This CDR3 comprises 12 residues. Trimming left V 0 bases short and J 6 bases short, with 8 bases between. CDR3 nucleotide sequence: TGTGCCTGGAGTGTACTCATGGCTGAAGCTTTCTTT. It codes for CAWSVLMAEAFF.

This clone has only one observation. This chain connects TRBV5-4 to TRBJ1-2; 9 positions agree with TRBD1. The V and J ends lost 5 bases and 4 bases, in that order; junction bases with no gene match: 9. CDR1 is SGHNT and CDR2 is YYREEE in the germline V gene (reference sequence). The CDR3 has 15 residues. CDR3 in DNA: TGTGCCAGCAGTCAGCGGGACAGGGTGTCCTATGGCTACACCTTC. Protein sequence: CASSQRDRVSYGYTF.

V gene TRBV5-8 combines with J gene TRBJ1-5; a possible D gene is TRBD1 (6 bases). Germline CDR1 SGHTS, CDR2 YDEGEE. V was cut by 8 bases and J by 7 bases, with 22 bases left in between. The CDR3 totals 15 residues. The CDR3, as DNA: TGTGCCAGTCATTGGGAAAGGGGGTTCGGGCAGCCCCAGCATTTT. This sequence encodes CASHWERGFGQPQHF.

This chain links TRBV6-2 or TRBV6-3 with TRBJ2-1; D is possibly TRBD2 (6 bases). The ends were cut back, 3 bases at V and 5 bases at J, with 26 bases in the middle. The CDR3 extends over 19 amino acids. Germline CDR1 MNHEY, CDR2 SVGEGT. The DNA of the CDR3 is TGTGCCAGCAGTTATGGTGGGGCGGGATCGCTGTATCCCGACAATGAGCAGTTCTTC. Translated, it gives CASSYGGAGSLYPDNEQFF.

This clone has only a few counts. The chain joins TRBV28 to TRBJ1-5; 7 nucleotides match TRBD1. Per the germline V gene, CDR1 is MDHEN and CDR2 is SYDVKM. This CDR3 is built from 16 residues. V lost 2 bases to trimming and J lost 3 bases; unmatched junction nucleotides: 7. CDR3 DNA: TGTGCCAGCAGTTTAGGTGGGACAGAGATCAATCAGCCCCAGCATTTT. Translation: CASSLGGTEINQPQHF.

The V call is TRBV3-1 (or the pseudogene TRBV3-2), the J call TRBJ2-2; 7 bases agree with TRBD2. This CDR3 has 16 amino acids. CDR1 is LGHDT and CDR2 is YNNKEL in the germline V gene (reference sequence). The V and J ends lost 1 base and 4 bases, in that order; junction bases with no gene match: 6. As DNA, the CDR3 is TGTGCCAGCAGCCAAGTTCTAGCGGAGACCACCGGGGAGCTGTTTTTT. Its translation: CASSQVLAETTGELFF.

The J gene is TRBJ2-1, the V gene TRBV29-1, with 10 bases matching TRBD1. CDR3 length: 13 residues. CDR1 is SQVTM, CDR2 ANQGSEA, per germline. V lost 6 bases and J lost 7; bases outside the gene matches: 6. The CDR3 region is CSVRQGAGNEQFF. The CDR3 DNA sequence: TGCAGCGTCCGACAGGGGGCAGGTAATGAGCAGTTCTTC.

This chain connects TRBV6-5 to TRBJ2-5, with a tentative D call TRBD2 (5 bases). Germline V CDR1 and CDR2: MNHEY, SVGAGI. This CDR3 contains 15 residues. V was pared by 0 bases and J by 9 bases, with 17 bases between. This chain's CDR3 is CASSYSLDWATSQYF. CDR3 bases: TGTGCCAGCAGTTACTCGCTGGACTGGGCAACGTCCCAGTACTTC.

The count of this clone is one. This rearrangement joins TRBV27 to TRBJ2-7; 9 bases map to TRBD1. The CDR3 loop spans 16 amino acids. Germline V lookup: CDR1 MNHEY, CDR2 SMNVEV (reference sequence). Trimming took 0 bases from V and 2 from J; bases not matched to a gene: 5. The CDR3 DNA is TGTGCCAGCAGTTTATCGAGGACAGGGGATACCTACGAGCAGTACTTC. It yields the protein CASSLSRTGDTYEQYF.

V is TRBV7-9 and J is TRBJ1-4, with 7 nucleotides matching TRBD1. Germline-derived CDR1 and CDR2 are SEHNR and FQNEAQ (reference sequence). V lost 4 bases to trimming and J lost 8 bases; unmatched junction nucleotides: 7. This CDR3 has 14 amino acids. In DNA form, the CDR3 reads TGTGCCAGCAGCTCCGGGACAGTAGAAGAAAAACTGTTTTTT. Translating it yields CASSSGTVEEKLFF.

The CDR3 nucleotides are TGTGCCAGCAGCTCCGGACCACTAGCGGGGGGCTTAACCTACGAGCAGTACTTC. It specifies CASSSGPLAGGLTYEQYF. The genes are TRBV7-6 and TRBJ2-7; 12 bases are shared with TRBD2. Germline values: CDR1 SGHVS, CDR2 FNYEAQ. V lost 4 bases, J lost 2 bases, and 12 bases stayed unmatched. The CDR3 covers 18 residues.

The chain employs TRBV2 and TRBJ1-3, with 7 bases identical to TRBD1. This CDR3 is 13 amino acids long. With 6 bases clipped from V and 4 bases from J, the junction kept 3 bases outside the gene matches. Germline CDR1 reads SNHLY; CDR2 reads FYNNEI. The CDR3 region is CASRGTAGNTIYF. The CDR3 coding sequence is TGTGCCAGCAGAGGGACAGCAGGAAACACCATATATTTT.

This chain joins TRBV5-1 and TRBJ2-2, with 9 bases that match TRBD2. Losses at the gene ends were 0 bases for V and 0 bases for J; bases not matched to a gene: 6. Germline V gene data show CDR1 as SGHRS and CDR2 as YFSETQ. The CDR3 is 18 amino acids. In DNA form, the CDR3 reads TGCGCCAGCAGCTTGGGTTTAGCGGGGGCCTCGAACACCGGGGAGCTGTTTTTT. This gives the protein CASSLGLAGASNTGELFF.

This clone was picked up one time. The V call is TRBV12-3 or TRBV12-4, the J call TRBJ1-2, with TRBD1 identical over 9 bases. The CDR3 has 13 amino acids. With 6 bases clipped from V and 6 bases from J, the junction kept 5 bases outside the gene matches. The CDR3 region has the DNA TGTGCCAGCAGGGGACAGGGAACCCATGGCTACACCTTC. This encodes CASRGQGTHGYTF.

This chain joins TRBV28 and TRBJ2-3, with 10 bases aligning to TRBD2. The CDR3 is 16 residues long. The ends lost 2 bases at V and 4 bases at J; junction bases unmatched: 6. Germline CDR1 MDHEN, CDR2 SYDVKM. CDR3 residues: CASSLSSSGSADTQYF. CDR3 coding DNA: TGTGCCAGCAGTTTAAGCTCTAGCGGGAGTGCAGATACGCAGTATTTT.

J is TRBJ2-3 and V is TRBV7-3; D gene unclear. Trimming stripped 4 bases from V and 5 bases from J, with 7 bases between. The CDR3 length is 12 residues. Germline V gene lookup returns CDR1 SGHTA and CDR2 FQGTGA. The CDR3 loop is CASSSAGDTQYF. Written as DNA, the CDR3 is TGTGCCAGCAGCTCCGCAGGAGATACGCAGTATTTT.

J is TRBJ2-3 and V is TRBV5-1, with TRBD1 as a possible D gene (6 bases). The V end was cut by 6 bases, the J end by 3 bases, with 17 bases between. The CDR3 spans 15 residues. Germline CDR1 is SGHRS and CDR2 is YFSETQ. The CDR3 DNA reads TGCGCCAGCAAGGGGGACCCCGATCGGACAGATACGCAGTATTTT. Encoded protein: CASKGDPDRTDTQYF. Filled out from reference TRBV5-1 and TRBJ2-3, the complete variable domain reads KAGVTQTPRYLIKTRGQQVTLSCSPISGHRSVSWYQQTPGQGLQFLFEYFSETQRNKGNFPGRFSGRQFSNSRSEMNVSTLELGDSALYLCASKGDPDRTDTQYFGPGTRLTVL.